A selection of T cell receptor beta chains follows, all from one sample in a study of T cells in Graves' hyperthyroidism and ophthalmopathy. MiXCR was run by TCRdb on the multiplex PCR reads, yielding one entry per CDR3 protein. The repertoire consists of 300,000 to 400,000 distinct CDR3 sequences, with roughly 23% occurring once and the leading ten covering about 50%. The sequenced sample consisted of blood. Receptors were obtained from a woman aged 45-65 years with Graves' hyperthyroidism. The CDR3 runs from the conserved cysteine through the conserved F or W. D genes are given only for firm matches. The size field is filled for only some rows; it gives once, few, many or a size class.

>TRBD2|TRBV7-2|-|TRBJ2-5|14
TGTGCCAGCAGCTCACTAGCGGTGGGAGAGACCCAGTACTTC
CASSSLAVGETQYF
>-|TRBV30|-|TRBJ1-3|14
TGTGCCTGGACCCTAGACAGCTCTGGAAACACCATATATTTT
CAWTLDSSGNTIYF
>-|TRBV9|-|TRBJ1-2|14
TGTGCCAGCAGGACGGACGGAGCTAACTATGGCTACACCTTC
CASRTDGANYGYTF
>-|TRBV5-6|-|TRBJ1-5|16
TGTGCCAGCAGCTTCTCCGGAGACAGTCGCAATCAGCCCCAGCATTTT
CASSFSGDSRNQPQHF
>-|TRBV7-2|-|TRBJ1-6|13
TGTGCCAGCAGCTTAGATGGGGCCGCTCCCCTCCACTTT
CASSLDGAAPLHF
>-|TRBV11-1|many|TRBJ2-1|14
TGTGCCAGCAGCTTTGTTGCCCTAGGTACTGAGCAGTTCTTC
CASSFVALGTEQFF
>TRBD1|TRBV2|-|TRBJ2-3|18
TGTGCCAACAGGGGTAGGGAACCCCAGGGGTTATGGGCAGATACGCAGTATTTT
CANRGREPQGLWADTQYF
>-|TRBV6-5|many|TRBJ1-4|15
TGTGCCAGCAGTTACTCGCGGCGGGCTAATGAAAAACTGTTTTTT
CASSYSRRANEKLFF
>-|TRBV28|many|TRBJ2-1|13
TGTGCCAGCAAGATAAGCTCCTACAATGAGCAGTTCTTC
CASKISSYNEQFF
>TRBD1|TRBV6-1|-|TRBJ2-7|13
TGTGCCAGCAGGGACAGGGGTTCCTACGAGCAGTACTTC
CASRDRGSYEQYF
>TRBD2|TRBV18|-|TRBJ2-1|13
TGTGCCAGCTCATCGGGACTATTTTATGAGCAGTTCTTC
CASSSGLFYEQFF
>-|TRBV2|-|TRBJ2-5|13
TGTGCCAGCAGTGTCTATAGCTGGGAGACCCAGTACTTC
CASSVYSWETQYF
>-|TRBV19|few|TRBJ1-1|16
TGTGCCAGTAGTCCTCTAAGACAGTCCATGAACACTGAAGCTTTCTTT
CASSPLRQSMNTEAFF
>-|TRBV7-8|many|TRBJ2-1|15
TGTGCCAGCAGCCTCGCCCGACTAGAAAGCAATGAGCAGTTCTTC
CASSLARLESNEQFF
>-|TRBV3-1|-|TRBJ2-7|15
TGTGCCAGCAGCCAAGGGGTAGGGACGGCCTACGAGCAGTACTTC
CASSQGVGTAYEQYF
>-|TRBV20-1|many|TRBJ2-3|14
TGCAGTGCTAGCCGATCCGGTAGCACAGATACGCAGTATTTT
CSASRSGSTDTQYF
>-|TRBV30|many|TRBJ2-7|15
TGTGCCTGGAGTGTACTCCGGGGAAATCCCTACGAGCAGTACTTC
CAWSVLRGNPYEQYF
>-|TRBV20-1|-|TRBJ2-2|17
TGCAGTGCTAGATCCCCCCTGGAGGGCCAAAACACCGGGGAGCTGTTTTTT
CSARSPLEGQNTGELFF
>-|TRBV20-1|-|TRBJ2-2|14
TGCAGTGCCCGACCGGGGGCGAGCACCGGGGAGCTGTTTTTT
CSARPGASTGELFF
>TRBD2|TRBV7-2|few|TRBJ2-5|14
TGTGCCAGCAGCCCGACTAGCGCAGGGGAGACCCAGTACTTC
CASSPTSAGETQYF
>TRBD1|TRBV7-9|many|TRBJ2-1|14
TGTGCCAGCAGCCCGGGACAGGGTGTGCATGAGCAGTTCTTC
CASSPGQGVHEQFF